Listed below are T cell receptor beta chains from one sample, sequenced in a study of CD8 T cells in Susac syndrome. TCRdb re-derived calls from the immunoSEQ multiplex PCR reads in MiXCR, one entry per CDR3 protein. The sample holds over 65,000 distinct CDR3 sequences; roughly 91% are singletons and the top ten take about 0.53%. Source material: CD4+ T cells from PBMCs. The receptors originated from a human donor with Susac syndrome. Each CDR3 is given with its conserved first and last residue. D genes are given only for firm matches. Expanded clones are given a class, and other clones once, few, many or no size at all.

v_gene,d_gene,j_gene,abundance,len,CDR3aa
TRBV18,TRBD2,TRBJ2-1,-,15,CASSPNLAVLNEQFF
TRBV6-5,-,TRBJ1-1,once,14,CASSLSMTGPLGVF
TRBV7-9,-,TRBJ2-3,-,14,CASSLDREGDTQYF
TRBV7-3,-,TRBJ2-3,-,16,CASSLEPGLSTDTQYF
TRBV6-5,TRBD1,TRBJ2-7,-,17,CASSSTPYRDRSYEQYF
TRBV29-1,TRBD2,TRBJ2-1,few,15,CSARRTSGADNEQFF
TRBV6-5,-,TRBJ1-5,-,14,CASSYSKGDQPQHF
TRBV18,-,TRBJ2-6,-,15,CASSPTIGAANVLTF
TRBV7-2,TRBD2,TRBJ2-5,-,17,CASSSTGLAGFRETQYF
TRBV3-1,TRBD2,TRBJ2-7,-,16,CASSQDLAGHFYEQYF
TRBV20-1,-,TRBJ2-5,-,13,CSAGGGAGMTQYF
TRBV6-2/TRBV6-3,-,TRBJ1-5,-,13,CASNQYSNQPQHF
TRBV18,-,TRBJ1-5,-,15,CASSPPGSRNQPQHF
TRBV3-1,TRBD1,TRBJ1-6,-,14,CASSQRTGDSPLHF
TRBV6-5,TRBD2,TRBJ2-7,-,15,CASSYSASGTYEQYF
TRBV6-2/TRBV6-3,-,TRBJ2-1,-,14,CASSWGGRGGEQFF
TRBV20-1,-,TRBJ1-1,-,13,CSALISGIGEAFF
TRBV27,-,TRBJ1-6,-,16,CASSLSERVTGSPLHF
TRBV20-1,-,TRBJ2-4,-,14,CSAFPEAPKNIQYF
TRBV29-1,TRBD1,TRBJ1-2,-,14,CSVEWGQGRYGYTF
TRBV7-9,-,TRBJ2-3,-,14,CASSLSAGMDTQYF
TRBV18,TRBD1,TRBJ1-1,-,15,CASSPQGQENTEAFF
TRBV5-1,TRBD2,TRBJ2-1,-,15,CASSVTSGGPNEQFF
TRBV7-9,TRBD2,TRBJ2-3,-,14,CASSVSGFTDTQYF
TRBV20-1,-,TRBJ1-3,once,12,CSALGGGNTIYF
TRBV20-1,TRBD2,TRBJ2-7,-,15,CSARGGASGTYEQYF
TRBV7-3,-,TRBJ2-5,-,14,CASSLMAGQETQYF
TRBV20-1,-,TRBJ2-5,-,13,CSAISAGNETQYF
TRBV27,-,TRBJ2-1,once,14,CASSLGLPGNEQFF
TRBV20-1,TRBD2,TRBJ2-7,-,16,CSARDPSGRGAYEQYF
TRBV7-2,TRBD2,TRBJ2-5,few,15,CASSSGTSAKETQYF
TRBV5-1,-,TRBJ2-5,-,13,CASSMGGGETQYF
TRBV5-5,-,TRBJ2-3,-,14,CASSFDQLGATQYF
TRBV14,TRBD1,TRBJ2-7,-,16,CASSRITGTGPYEQYF
TRBV14,-,TRBJ1-5,-,13,CASSVDNRHPQHF
TRBV20-1,TRBD2,TRBJ2-1,-,12,CSALFSGSPQGF
TRBV5-1,-,TRBJ1-1,-,13,CASSLEVITEAFF
TRBV4-3,-,TRBJ2-7,-,14,CASSLSRGWYEQYF
TRBV27,TRBD1,TRBJ1-6,-,17,CASSIMPRQGGYSPLHF
TRBV7-2,-,TRBJ1-5,-,16,CASSNAGGSPNQPQHF
TRBV2,-,TRBJ2-7,-,13,CASAVRRGYEQYF
TRBV5-1,-,TRBJ1-5,-,15,CASSSAPGVRQPQHF
TRBV28,-,TRBJ2-5,-,13,CASSPLHWETQYF
TRBV28,-,TRBJ2-5,-,11,CASRQLETQYF
TRBV28,-,TRBJ1-2,-,12,CASTWGNYGYTF
TRBV5-6,-,TRBJ1-5,-,15,CASSLGYYSNQPQHF
TRBV5-4,-,TRBJ1-5,few,13,CASSLAGNQPQHF
TRBV6-6,-,TRBJ2-2,-,16,CASSYGGAQDTGELFF
TRBV7-9,-,TRBJ1-5,once,15,CASSLRGNSNQPQHF
TRBV7-9,-,TRBJ2-7,-,10,CASSNYEQYF
TRBV7-9,-,TRBJ2-1,-,15,CASGPRGASGDEQFF
TRBV6-1,TRBD1,TRBJ2-6,once,16,CASKGKGAAGANVLTF
TRBV20-1,TRBD1,TRBJ1-4,-,17,CSASRTGGWGTNEKLFF